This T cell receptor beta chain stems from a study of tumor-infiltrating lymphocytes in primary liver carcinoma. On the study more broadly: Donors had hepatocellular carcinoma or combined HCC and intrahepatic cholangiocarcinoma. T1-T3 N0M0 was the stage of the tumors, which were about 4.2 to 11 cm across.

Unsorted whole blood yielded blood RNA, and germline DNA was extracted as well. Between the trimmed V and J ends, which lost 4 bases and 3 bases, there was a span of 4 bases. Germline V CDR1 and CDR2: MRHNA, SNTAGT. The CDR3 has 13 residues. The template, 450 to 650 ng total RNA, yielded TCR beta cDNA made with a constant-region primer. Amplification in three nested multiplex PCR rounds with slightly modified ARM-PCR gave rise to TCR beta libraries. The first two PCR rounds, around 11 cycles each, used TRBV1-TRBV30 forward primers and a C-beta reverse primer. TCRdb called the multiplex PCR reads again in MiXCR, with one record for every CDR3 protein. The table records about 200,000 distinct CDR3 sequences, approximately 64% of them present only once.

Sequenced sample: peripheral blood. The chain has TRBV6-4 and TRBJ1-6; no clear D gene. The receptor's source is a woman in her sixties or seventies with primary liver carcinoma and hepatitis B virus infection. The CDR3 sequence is CASSVSYNSPLHF. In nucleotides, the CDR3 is TGTGCCAGCAGTGTCAGCTATAATTCACCCCTCCACTTT.